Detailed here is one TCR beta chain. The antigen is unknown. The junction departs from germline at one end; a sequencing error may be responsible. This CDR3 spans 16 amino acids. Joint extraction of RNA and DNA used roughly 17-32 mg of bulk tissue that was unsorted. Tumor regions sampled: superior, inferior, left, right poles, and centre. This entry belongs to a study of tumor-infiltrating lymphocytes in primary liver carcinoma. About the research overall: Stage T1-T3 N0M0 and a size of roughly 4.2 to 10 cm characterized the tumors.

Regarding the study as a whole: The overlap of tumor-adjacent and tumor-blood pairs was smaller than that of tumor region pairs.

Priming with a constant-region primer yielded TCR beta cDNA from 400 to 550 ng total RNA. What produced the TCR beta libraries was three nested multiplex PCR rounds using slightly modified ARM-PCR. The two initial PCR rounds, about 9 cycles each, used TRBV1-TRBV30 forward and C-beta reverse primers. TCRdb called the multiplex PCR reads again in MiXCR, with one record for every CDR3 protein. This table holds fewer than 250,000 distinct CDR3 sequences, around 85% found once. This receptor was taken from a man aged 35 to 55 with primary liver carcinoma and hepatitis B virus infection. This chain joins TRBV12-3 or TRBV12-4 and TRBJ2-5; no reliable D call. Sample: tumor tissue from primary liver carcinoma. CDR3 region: CGSSFSVQGVQETQYF. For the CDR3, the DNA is TGTGGCAGCAGTTTTTCGGTGCAAGGAGTCCAAGAGACCCAGTACTTT.